This record concerns one T cell receptor (beta chain) sequence. The sample is drawn from a study of blood T cell repertoires in COVID-19. Some clones are missing from TCRdb's copy, which holds only in-frame ones; the method was immunoSEQ multiplex PCR. The data hold some 90,000 clones, with around nine tenths observed a single time. CDR3 length equals 13 residues. Trimming took 0 bases from V and 5 from J; bases not matched to a gene: 0. CDR1 and CDR2 (germline): SGDLS, YYNGEE. This sequence was found in a woman older than 75 with acute or convalescent COVID-19. This chain links TRBV9 with TRBJ2-5; 8 bases line up with TRBD2. The sample consisted of peripheral blood. The CDR3 DNA reads as TGTGCCAGCAGCGTAGCGGGGGGGGAGACCCAGTACTTC. Its translation is CASSVAGGETQYF.